The 9 T cell receptor beta chains below all came from one sample that was sequenced in a study of blood T cell repertoires in COVID-19. The repertoire was sequenced with immunoSEQ multiplex PCR; TCRdb's copy has only in-frame clones and lacks some. The top ten hold under 3% of the sample, which has 300,000 to 400,000 clones, about 88% seen once. Sequencing used peripheral blood. All receptors come from a human donor in a cohort sampled during active COVID-19.

V and J are TRBV5-1 and TRBJ1-1; the D gene is possibly TRBD1 (5 bases). CDR3 length equals 14 residues. Deletions cut 4 bases from V and 7 bases from J, with 17 bases between. Germline V lookup: CDR1 SGHRS, CDR2 YFSETQ. CDR3 nucleotides: TGCGCCAGCAGCCTAACTTATAACAGGAATGAAGCTTTCTTT. Translation gives CASSLTYNRNEAFF.

CDR3 residues: CASSGRTGGYTDTQYF. The CDR3 DNA reads TGTGCCAGCAGTGGACGGACAGGGGGCTACACAGATACGCAGTATTTT. The J gene is TRBJ2-3, the V gene TRBV6-1; 11 bases align to TRBD1. This CDR3 comprises 16 residues. Trimming at V came to 4 bases and at J to 2 bases, leaving 5 bases not matched to a gene. CDR1 is MNHNS and CDR2 is SASEGT in the germline V gene.

This clone was observed at least ten times. This CDR3 reads CASRTDIMNTEAFF. CDR3 DNA: TGTGCCAGCAGAACTGACATAATGAACACTGAAGCTTTCTTT. J is TRBJ1-1 and V is TRBV6-5; no reliable D call. Trimming pared 6 bases from V and 0 bases from J, leaving 11 bases between. There are 14 residues in the CDR3. Per germline, CDR1 MNHEY and CDR2 SVGAGI.

This clone was counted once. J is TRBJ1-2 and V is TRBV20-1, with no clear D. V gave up 3 bases and J gave up 8 bases, with 10 bases separating them. In germline, CDR1 is DFQATT, CDR2 SNEGSKA (reference sequence). The CDR3 is 11 amino acids. The CDR3 is CSASRYFGYTF. For the CDR3, the DNA is TGCAGTGCTAGCCGCTACTTCGGCTACACCTTC.

The chain's CDR3 is CASSRTGGNQPQHF. The CDR3 bases are TGTGCCAGTAGCCGGACAGGCGGTAATCAGCCCCAGCATTTT. The V call is TRBV19, the J call TRBJ1-5; TRBD1 matches 7 bases. The CDR3 spans 14 residues. V lost 6 bases and J lost 4; bases outside the gene matches: 6. Germline V gives CDR1 LNHDA, CDR2 SQIVND (reference sequence).

The gene calls are TRBV6-1 and TRBJ1-2; TRBD1 is a possible D gene (6 bases). The CDR3 extends over 14 amino acids. The V end lost 7 bases, the J end lost 1 base, and 13 bases lay between the germline ends. From germline, CDR1 is MNHNS and CDR2 SASEGT. The chain's CDR3 is CASMGAAVNYGYTF. CDR3 nucleotide sequence: TGTGCCAGCATGGGGGCAGCAGTTAACTATGGCTACACCTTC.

The gene calls are TRBV6-5 and TRBJ2-5; 10 bases are a match to TRBD2. J was trimmed by 6 bases and V by 7 bases; bases with no gene match: 8. Germline CDR1 reads MNHEY; CDR2 reads SVGAGI. CDR3 size: 14 residues. This CDR3 is CASKASGGAKTQYF. DNA for the CDR3: TGTGCCAGCAAAGCCAGCGGGGGGGCGAAGACCCAGTACTTC.

The chain uses TRBV2 and TRBJ2-5, with 13 bases lining up with TRBD2. Germline V gene lookup returns CDR1 SNHLY and CDR2 FYNNEI. This CDR3 comprises 16 residues. Germline trimming cut 5 bases from V and 1 base from J; bases unmatched to any gene: 4. CDR3 DNA: TGTGCCAGCAGTAGAACTAGCGGGGGGGCCCAAGAGACCCAGTACTTC. It is translated as CASSRTSGGAQETQYF.

This chain links TRBV2 with TRBJ2-5; TRBD2 agrees at 8 bases. Germline V CDR1 and CDR2: SNHLY, FYNNEI. Trimming removed 6 bases from V and 5 bases from J; junction bases left unmatched: 11. The length of the CDR3 is 15 residues. CDR3 in amino acids: CASRLKPGLGETQYF. The CDR3 bases are TGTGCCAGCAGGTTAAAACCGGGACTAGGCGAGACCCAGTACTTC.